This T cell receptor (beta chain) was found in a study of response to subunit inactivated influenza vaccine. General study results and limits: The authors offered the suggestion that each seasonal influenza vaccination recruits few new T cells.

TCRdb passed the RT-PCR reads through MiXCR, listing each CDR3 protein once. Found here are over 650,000 distinct CDR3 sequences, about 18% of them singletons; the top ten hold 11%. Concerning this clonotype: Its target is unknown.

The CDR3 totals 17 residues. Per germline, CDR1 SGHRS and CDR2 YFSETQ. The junction had 5 bases not matched to a gene; V was cut back by 4 bases and J by 0 bases. The sequence was obtained from a man aged 45 to 65 who received an inactivated influenza vaccine. The material sequenced was PBMCs from blood, taken 4 to 6 days after vaccination. The J gene is TRBJ2-3, the V gene TRBV5-1; 13 bases are a match to TRBD2. The DNA of the CDR3 is TGCGCCAGCAGCACCGGGACTAGCGGGGACAGCACAGATACGCAGTATTTT. Translation: CASSTGTSGDSTDTQYF. Filled out from reference TRBV5-1 and TRBJ2-3, the complete variable domain reads KAGVTQTPRYLIKTRGQQVTLSCSPISGHRSVSWYQQTPGQGLQFLFEYFSETQRNKGNFPGRFSGRQFSNSRSEMNVSTLELGDSALYLCASSTGTSGDSTDTQYFGPGTRLTVL.